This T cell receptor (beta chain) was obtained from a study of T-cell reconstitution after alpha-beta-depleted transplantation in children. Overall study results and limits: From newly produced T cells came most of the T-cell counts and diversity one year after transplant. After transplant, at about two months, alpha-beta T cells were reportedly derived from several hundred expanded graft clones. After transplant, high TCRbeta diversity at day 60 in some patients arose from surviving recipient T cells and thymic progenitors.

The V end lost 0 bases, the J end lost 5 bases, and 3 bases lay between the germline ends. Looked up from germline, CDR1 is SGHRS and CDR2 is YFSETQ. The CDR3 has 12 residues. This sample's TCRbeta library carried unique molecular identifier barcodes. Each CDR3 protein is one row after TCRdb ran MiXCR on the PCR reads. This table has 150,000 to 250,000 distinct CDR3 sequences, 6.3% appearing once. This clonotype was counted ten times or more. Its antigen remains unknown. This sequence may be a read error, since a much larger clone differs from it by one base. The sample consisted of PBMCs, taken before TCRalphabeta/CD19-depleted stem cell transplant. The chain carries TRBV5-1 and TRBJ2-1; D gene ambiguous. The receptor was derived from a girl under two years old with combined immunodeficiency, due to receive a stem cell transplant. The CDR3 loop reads CASSLDNNEQFF. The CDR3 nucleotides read TGCGCCAGCAGCTTGGACAACAATGAGCAGTTCTTC.